The rows below give T cell receptor beta chains drawn from one sample of a study of technical replicates of blood from a handful of donors. This table comes from immunoSEQ multiplex PCR, and its TCRdb copy is limited to in-frame clones, with some not included. The sample holds around 70,000 clones; 95% are singletons and the top ten take approximately 0.26%. The specimen sequenced was T cells isolated from PBMCs. Receptors were obtained from a human donor in good health. CDR3s include the opening cysteine and the closing phenylalanine or tryptophan. The order of the fields is clone size, J gene, D gene, V gene, CDR3 protein, CDR3 DNA. D genes are given only for firm matches. Clone size, where shown, is once, few, many, or a class for clones that have expanded.

NA,TRBJ1-5,NA,TRBV28,CASSRQPQHF,TGTGCCAGCAGTCGTCAGCCCCAGCATTTT
NA,TRBJ2-5,NA,TRBV5-6,CASSLLTREETQYF,TGTGCCAGCAGCTTGTTAACTAGGGAAGAGACCCAGTACTTC
NA,TRBJ1-1,TRBD1,TRBV6-5,CASSRFPTGGTEAFF,TGTGCCAGCAGTCGCTTCCCTACAGGGGGCACTGAAGCTTTCTTT
once,TRBJ1-2,TRBD1,TRBV5-1,CASSPQGAVNYGYTF,TGCGCCAGCAGCCCACAGGGGGCAGTTAACTATGGCTACACCTTC
NA,TRBJ1-6,NA,TRBV2,CASTSGTLHF,TGTGCCAGCACCAGCGGCACCCTCCACTTT
NA,TRBJ2-7,TRBD2,TRBV28,CASSLAGVVYEQYF,TGTGCCAGCAGCCTAGCGGGAGTCGTTTACGAGCAGTACTTC
NA,TRBJ1-1,NA,TRBV9,CASSVDETEAFF,TGTGCCAGCAGCGTAGACGAGACTGAAGCTTTCTTT
once,TRBJ2-1,TRBD2,TRBV2,CASSLAGGSYNEQFF,TGTGCCAGCAGTCTAGCGGGGGGCTCCTACAATGAGCAGTTCTTC
NA,TRBJ1-2,NA,TRBV27,CASRLAGYDYGYTF,TGTGCCAGCCGTCTTGCAGGGTATGACTATGGCTACACCTTC
NA,TRBJ1-6,NA,TRBV14,CASSQEDSSYNSPLHF,TGTGCCAGCAGCCAAGAGGACAGCTCCTATAATTCACCCCTCCACTTT
NA,TRBJ2-3,TRBD2,TRBV19,CASSLLAGGTDTQYF,TGTGCCAGTAGTTTACTAGCGGGGGGAACAGATACGCAGTATTTT
NA,TRBJ1-3,NA,TRBV2,CASSEARALGNTIYF,TGTGCCAGCTCTGAAGCGAGGGCATTGGGAAACACCATATATTTT
NA,TRBJ1-4,TRBD1,TRBV4-1,CASSQATSTTGANEKLFF,TGCGCCAGCAGCCAAGCCACCAGCACGACAGGGGCTAATGAAAAACTGTTTTTT
NA,TRBJ1-5,TRBD1,TRBV15,CATSMRKTGENQPQHF,TGTGCCACCAGCATGCGAAAGACAGGGGAAAATCAGCCCCAGCATTTT
NA,TRBJ1-5,TRBD1,TRBV18,CASSFRQGADNQPQHF,TGTGCCAGTTCCTTTCGACAGGGGGCAGACAATCAGCCCCAGCATTTT
NA,TRBJ2-7,NA,TRBV19,CASSKGGNGYEQYF,TGTGCCAGTAGTAAGGGGGGGAACGGTTACGAGCAGTACTTC
NA,TRBJ2-5,NA,TRBV4-1,CASSQEGETQYF,TGCGCCAGCAGCCAGGAGGGGGAGACCCAGTACTTC
NA,TRBJ2-1,NA,TRBV5-1,CASSFLSGLHNEQFF,TGCGCCAGCAGCTTTCTTAGCGGATTACACAATGAGCAGTTCTTC
NA,TRBJ1-5,NA,TRBV5-8,CASSFLYSLNQPQHF,TGTGCCAGCAGCTTTTTGTATTCACTCAATCAGCCCCAGCATTTT
NA,TRBJ1-1,NA,TRBV6-1,CASTQRRPRLGEAFF,TGTGCCAGCACCCAACGCCGTCCCAGGTTGGGTGAAGCTTTCTTT
NA,TRBJ2-1,TRBD2,TRBV4-1,CASSIRTRDNEQFF,TGCGCCAGCAGCATTAGGACTAGGGACAATGAGCAGTTCTTC
NA,TRBJ2-7,TRBD1,TRBV30,CAWSGDRALSYEQYF,TGTGCCTGGAGTGGGGACAGGGCCCTCTCCTACGAGCAGTACTTC
NA,TRBJ1-2,NA,TRBV4-1,CASSPRDWGKDGYTF,TGCGCCAGCAGCCCGAGGGACTGGGGGAAGGATGGCTACACCTTC
NA,TRBJ1-4,NA,TRBV4-1,CASSRERNPATNEKLFF,TGCGCCAGCAGCCGGGAGAGAAATCCTGCAACTAATGAAAAACTGTTTTTT
NA,TRBJ1-6,TRBD1,TRBV10-1,CASSGQWTGPFTLHF,TGCGCCAGCTCGGGTCAATGGACAGGGCCTTTCACCCTCCACTTT
once,TRBJ2-7,NA,TRBV7-9,CASSRPPGNGEQYF,TGTGCCAGCAGCCGCCCCCCGGGGAACGGGGAGCAGTACTTC
NA,TRBJ2-1,TRBD2,TRBV4-1,CASSQEGTSGYNEQFF,TGCGCCAGCAGCCAGGAAGGGACTAGCGGTTACAATGAGCAGTTCTTC
NA,TRBJ1-5,TRBD1,TRBV7-8,CASSSGTGVQPQHF,TGTGCCAGCAGCTCTGGGACAGGTGTTCAGCCCCAGCATTTT
few,TRBJ2-2,TRBD1,TRBV27,CASSTSGTGKTGELFF,TGTGCCAGCAGTACATCCGGGACAGGGAAAACCGGGGAGCTGTTTTTT
NA,TRBJ1-2,NA,TRBV6-1,CASSELGSFDYTF,TGTGCCAGCAGTGAACTGGGGAGTTTTGACTACACCTTC
NA,TRBJ2-5,TRBD1,TRBV29-1,CTCRSWDSQNQETQYF,TGCACGTGTAGATCCTGGGACAGCCAGAATCAAGAGACCCAGTACTTC
once,TRBJ1-5,TRBD1,TRBV12-5,CASGLTGGNQPQHF,TGTGCTAGTGGTTTAACAGGGGGCAATCAGCCCCAGCATTTT
few,TRBJ2-7,NA,TRBV6-1,CASSHGGGFEQYF,TGTGCCAGCAGTCACGGGGGAGGTTTTGAGCAGTACTTC
NA,TRBJ1-2,NA,TRBV5-1,CASSLRGSYGYTF,TGCGCCAGCAGCTTGAGGGGTTCCTATGGCTACACCTTC
NA,TRBJ2-7,TRBD1,TRBV7-2,CASSLVTQTGPVYPYEQYF,TGTGCCAGCAGCTTAGTGACCCAGACAGGGCCTGTCTACCCCTACGAGCAGTACTTC
NA,TRBJ1-1,NA,TRBV19,CASTPGVNTEAFF,TGTGCCAGTACGCCGGGAGTAAACACTGAAGCTTTCTTT
NA,TRBJ1-6,NA,TRBV7-2,CASSLASYNSPLHF,TGTGCCAGCAGCTTAGCCAGCTATAATTCACCCCTCCACTTT
once,TRBJ2-7,NA,TRBV19,CASSIKSGNHEQYF,TGTGCCAGTAGTATAAAGTCGGGGAACCACGAGCAGTACTTC
once,TRBJ1-5,TRBD1,TRBV5-8,CASSLARGGQGNQPQHF,TGTGCCAGCAGCTTGGCGAGGGGGGGACAGGGCAATCAGCCCCAGCATTTT
NA,TRBJ2-3,TRBD2,TRBV2,CASSETSGIPDTQYF,TGTGCCAGCAGTGAAACTAGCGGGATTCCAGATACGCAGTATTTT
NA,TRBJ2-7,TRBD1,TRBV7-6,CASSPNRTGDLLPTYEQYF,TGTGCCAGCAGCCCTAATAGGACAGGGGACCTCTTACCAACCTACGAGCAGTACTTC
NA,TRBJ1-1,NA,TRBV11-3,CASSLDLGRASTEAFF,TGTGCCAGCAGCTTAGATCTAGGGAGGGCCAGCACTGAAGCTTTCTTT
NA,TRBJ2-1,TRBD2,TRBV5-1,CASSIGNSGSNEQFF,TGCGCCAGTAGCATCGGTAATAGCGGGAGTAATGAGCAGTTCTTC
once,TRBJ1-2,NA,TRBV27,CASSPQNSYGYTF,TGTGCCAGCAGTCCCCAAAACTCTTATGGCTACACCTTC
NA,TRBJ2-7,TRBD1,TRBV4-1,CASSPSGTGGAEQYF,TGCGCCAGCAGCCCATCCGGGACAGGGGGGGCCGAGCAGTACTTC
few,TRBJ1-3,NA,TRBV7-8,CASSLALSSSGNTIYF,TGTGCCAGCAGCTTAGCGCTTAGCTCCTCTGGAAACACCATATATTTT
NA,TRBJ1-1,NA,TRBV5-1,CASSPGDTEAFF,TGCGCCAGCAGCCCAGGGGACACTGAAGCTTTCTTT
NA,TRBJ2-7,TRBD2,TRBV27,CASSLGLGAYEQYF,TGTGCCAGCAGTTTGGGACTAGGGGCCTACGAGCAGTACTTC
NA,TRBJ1-1,NA,TRBV4-1,CASSQEAAGGTEAFF,TGCGCCAGCAGCCAAGAAGCGGCAGGTGGCACTGAAGCTTTCTTT
NA,TRBJ2-7,TRBD1,TRBV7-9,CASSFLTGGYEQYF,TGTGCCAGCAGCTTTTTGACAGGGGGCTACGAGCAGTACTTC
once,TRBJ2-5,TRBD2,TRBV2,CASKRGAGETQYF,TGTGCCAGCAAGCGGGGGGCCGGGGAGACCCAGTACTTC
NA,TRBJ1-2,NA,TRBV27,CASSLGVGGGYGYTF,TGTGCCAGCAGTTTAGGAGTTGGGGGGGGCTATGGCTACACCTTC